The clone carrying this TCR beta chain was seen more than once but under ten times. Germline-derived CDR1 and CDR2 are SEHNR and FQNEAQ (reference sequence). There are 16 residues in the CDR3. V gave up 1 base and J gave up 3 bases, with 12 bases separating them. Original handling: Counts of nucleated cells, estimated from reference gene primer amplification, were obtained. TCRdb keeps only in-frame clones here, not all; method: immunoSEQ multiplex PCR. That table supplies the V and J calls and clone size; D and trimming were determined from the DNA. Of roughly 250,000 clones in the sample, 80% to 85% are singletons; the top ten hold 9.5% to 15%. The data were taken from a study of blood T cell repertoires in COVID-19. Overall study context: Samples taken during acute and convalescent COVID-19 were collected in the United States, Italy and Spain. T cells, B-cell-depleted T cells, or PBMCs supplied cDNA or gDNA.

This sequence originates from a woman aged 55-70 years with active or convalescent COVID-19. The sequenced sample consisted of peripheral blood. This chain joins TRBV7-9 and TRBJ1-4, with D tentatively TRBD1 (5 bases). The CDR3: CASSLVSGSSNEKLFF. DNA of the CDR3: TGTGCCAGCAGCTTAGTTTCAGGGTCGTCTAATGAAAAACTGTTTTTT. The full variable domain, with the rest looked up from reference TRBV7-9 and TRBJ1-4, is DTGVSQNPRHKITKRGQNVTFRCDPISEHNRLYWYRQTLGQGPEFLTYFQNEAQLEKSRLLSDRFSAERPKGSFSTLEIQRTEQGDSAMYLCASSLVSGSSNEKLFFGSGTQLSVL.